These 13 T cell receptor beta chains came from one sample sequenced in a study of cytomegalovirus exposure and HLA in healthy donors. It was with 60 Vbeta and 13 Jbeta primers that the PCR ran. Only in-frame clones appear in the TCRdb table, and some are missing; sequencing was by immunoSEQ multiplex PCR. The data show 95,000 to 120,000 clones, with 70% to 80% seen just once and less than 5.5% held by the top ten. The sequencing sample was made of PBMCs. These receptors came from a woman in her 30s in good health and CMV-seropositive.

This sequence joins TRBV2 and TRBJ1-2; D unresolved. V was pared by 8 bases and J by 3 bases, with 10 bases between. CDR3 length: 12 residues. CDR1 SNHLY and CDR2 FYNNEI come from the germline V gene. CDR3 protein: CASLAVYYGYTF. CDR3 DNA sequence: TGTGCCAGCCTAGCAGTGTACTATGGCTACACCTTC. Filled out from reference TRBV2 and TRBJ1-2, the complete variable domain reads EPEVTQTPSHQVTQMGQEVILRCVPISNHLYFYWYRQILGQKVEFLVSFYNNEISEKSEIFDDQFSVERPDGSNFTLKIRSTKLEDSAMYFCASLAVYYGYTFGSGTRLTVV.

About this clone itself: Compared with germline, one end of the junction differs, possibly owing to a read error. The chain employs TRBV9 and TRBJ2-5, with TRBD1 matching over 7 bases. The CDR3 is made up of 15 amino acids. Germline V gives CDR1 SGDLS, CDR2 YYNGEE. The CDR3 loop reads CAGSVGPGGQETQYF. The CDR3 coding sequence is TGTGCCGGCAGCGTAGGCCCAGGGGGACAAGAGACCCAGTACTTC. Based on the CDR3 plus reference TRBV9 and TRBJ2-5, the full variable domain is DSGVTQTPKHLITATGQRVTLRCSPRSGDLSVYWYQQSLDQGLQFLIQYYNGEERAKGNILERFSAQQFPDLHSELNLSSLELGDSALYFCAGSVGPGGQETQYFGPGTRLLVL.

The count of this clone is one. The chain uses TRBV29-1 and TRBJ2-1; 8 bases are a match to TRBD2. The germline V gene encodes CDR1 SQVTM and CDR2 ANQGSEA. The CDR3 is made up of 15 amino acids. Trimming at V came to 1 base and at J to 2 bases, leaving 4 bases not matched to a gene. The CDR3 DNA reads TGCAGCGTTGAAGGAACTAGCGGTACCTACAATGAGCAGTTCTTC. Residues: CSVEGTSGTYNEQFF.

J is TRBJ1-2 and V is TRBV5-1; D is possibly TRBD1 (6 bases). The CDR3 runs 14 residues. Trimming stripped 4 bases from V and 0 bases from J, with 10 bases between. The V gene's germline CDR1 is SGHRS and CDR2 YFSETQ. CDR3 loop: CASSLDSTNYGYTF. The CDR3 coding sequence is TGCGCCAGCAGCCTGGACAGTACTAACTATGGCTACACCTTC.

V gene TRBV5-3 combines with J gene TRBJ2-3, with D possibly matching TRBD1 (6 bases). TRBV5-3 is given ORF status, its function remaining uncertain. This CDR3 contains 15 residues. V was cut by 4 bases and J by 6 bases, with 18 bases left in between. CDR3 DNA: TGTGCCAGAAGCACCCGGACAGCCGAGGCGGATACGCAGTATTTT. Its protein is CARSTRTAEADTQYF.

V gene TRBV7-9 combines with J gene TRBJ1-1; D possibly corresponds to TRBD1 (5 bases). V was clipped by 5 bases and J by 6 bases, with 19 bases between them. The CDR3 loop spans 15 amino acids. Per the germline V gene, CDR1 is SEHNR and CDR2 is FQNEAQ (reference sequence). This CDR3 is CASSPDRQGLAEAFF. CDR3 bases: TGTGCCAGCAGCCCGGACCGTCAGGGACTCGCTGAAGCTTTCTTT.

The chain recombines TRBV5-6 with TRBJ1-2; 7 nucleotides agree with TRBD1. Germline V gene sequence: CDR1 SGHDT, CDR2 YYEEEE. J lost 10 bases, V lost 1 base, and 7 bases had no gene match. CDR3 length: 13 amino acids. CDR3 region: CASSLLRGGDYTF. In nucleotides, the CDR3 is TGTGCCAGCAGCTTGCTTCGAGGGGGCGACTACACCTTC.

The J gene is TRBJ1-5, the V gene TRBV27; 8 bases are shared with TRBD1. CDR1 and CDR2 (germline): MNHEY, SMNVEV (reference sequence). The CDR3 loop spans 16 amino acids. With 5 bases clipped from V and 6 bases from J, the junction kept 12 bases outside the gene matches. CDR3 residues: CASSPWVRGQSQPQHF. DNA of the CDR3: TGTGCCAGCAGTCCCTGGGTCAGGGGGCAAAGTCAGCCCCAGCATTTT.

The V gene is TRBV30, the J gene TRBJ2-1, with TRBD2 matching 9 bases. V was clipped by 4 bases and J by 3 bases; unmatched bases: 4. Germline CDR1 GTSNPN, CDR2 SVGIG (reference sequence). The length of the CDR3 is 14 residues. As DNA, the CDR3 is TGTGCCTGGACGAAAGCGGGGGGCTACAATGAGCAGTTCTTC. It translates to CAWTKAGGYNEQFF.

V gene TRBV6-5 combines with J gene TRBJ1-2; 7 nucleotides line up with TRBD1. This CDR3 is built from 15 residues. With 7 bases clipped from V and 4 bases from J, the junction kept 12 bases outside the gene matches. Germline values: CDR1 MNHEY, CDR2 SVGAGI. Here the CDR3 DNA reads TGTGCCAGCACCCTCAAAGGCGACAGGGCCTATGGCTACACCTTC. Protein sequence: CASTLKGDRAYGYTF.

CDR3 sequence (DNA): TGTGCCAGCAGTGACGGTGTAGAAGAGACCCAGTACTTC. Translating it yields CASSDGVEETQYF. The rearrangement uses TRBV2 and TRBJ2-5; D is undetermined. Germline V lookup: CDR1 SNHLY, CDR2 FYNNEI. The V end lost 3 bases, the J end lost 3 bases, and 8 bases lay between the germline ends. The CDR3 covers 13 residues.

In this sample, this clone turned up many times. The chain carries TRBV6-5 and TRBJ2-7, with TRBD1 matching over 10 bases. The CDR3 runs to 15 residues. The germline V gene encodes CDR1 MNHEY and CDR2 SVGAGI. V shed 2 bases, J shed 4 bases, and the junction held 5 bases outside the gene matches. The CDR3 here is CASSYRGQGTYEQYF. CDR3 nucleotides: TGTGCCAGCAGTTACCGGGGACAGGGGACTTACGAGCAGTACTTC.

This chain joins TRBV11-3 and TRBJ1-1; D gene uncertain. Germline lookup yields CDR1 SGHNT and CDR2 YENEEA. The CDR3 runs 16 residues. Trimming took 1 base from V and 1 from J, leaving 13 bases between them. CDR3 DNA sequence: TGTGCCAGCAGCTTAGTTGGGTGGCAGGCGAACACTGAAGCTTTCTTT. Translated, it gives CASSLVGWQANTEAFF. The full variable domain, completed using reference TRBV11-3 and TRBJ1-1, is EAGVVQSPRYKIIEKKQPVAFWCNPISGHNTLYWYLQNLGQGPELLIRYENEEAVDDSQLPKDRFSAERLKGVDSTLKIQPAELGDSAVYLCASSLVGWQANTEAFFGQGTRLTVV.